This T cell receptor beta chain emerged from a study of beta chain features in type 1 diabetes. For this clone: Its antigen is unidentified.

Expressed TCRB transcripts were sequenced because the isolated RNA had all been reverse transcribed beforehand. Only in-frame clones appear in the TCRdb table, and some are missing; sequencing was by immunoSEQ multiplex PCR. The sample gives more than 300,000 clones, 6.5% to 10% of which show up once; around 0.45% is in the top ten. Per germline, CDR1 MGHRA and CDR2 YSYEKL. J lost 6 bases, V lost 4 bases, and 10 bases had no gene match. This CDR3 spans 16 amino acids. Study conclusions and caveats: Type 1 diabetes patients had moderately but significantly shorter TCRB CDR3s in all four CD4+ subsets.

V usage is TRBV4-1 and J usage is TRBJ2-3; 10 bases match TRBD2. This receptor was obtained from a woman aged 18-35 years in good health. Sequencing used central memory CD4+ T cells from blood. This chain's CDR3 is CASSRGLLAGQDTQYF. The DNA for the CDR3 is TGCGCCAGCAGCCGCGGACTACTAGCGGGGCAGGATACGCAGTATTTT.